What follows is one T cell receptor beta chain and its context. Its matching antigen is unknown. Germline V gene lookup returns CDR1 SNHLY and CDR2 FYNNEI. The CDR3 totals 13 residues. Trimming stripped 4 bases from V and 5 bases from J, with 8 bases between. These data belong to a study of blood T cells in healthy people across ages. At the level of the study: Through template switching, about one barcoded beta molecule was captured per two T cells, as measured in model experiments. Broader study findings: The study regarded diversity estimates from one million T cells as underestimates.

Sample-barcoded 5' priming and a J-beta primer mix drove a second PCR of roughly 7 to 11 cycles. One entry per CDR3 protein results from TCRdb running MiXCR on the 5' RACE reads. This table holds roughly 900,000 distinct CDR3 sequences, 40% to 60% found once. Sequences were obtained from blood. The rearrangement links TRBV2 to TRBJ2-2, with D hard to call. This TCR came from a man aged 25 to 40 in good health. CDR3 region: CASSGTETGELFF. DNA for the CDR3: TGTGCCAGCAGTGGAACTGAGACCGGGGAGCTGTTTTTT. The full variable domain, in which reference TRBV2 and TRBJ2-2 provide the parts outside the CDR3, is EPEVTQTPSHQVTQMGQEVILRCVPISNHLYFYWYRQILGQKVEFLVSFYNNEISEKSEIFDDQFSVERPDGSNFTLKIRSTKLEDSAMYFCASSGTETGELFFGEGSRLTVL.